What follows describes a single T cell receptor beta chain. Its antigen is currently unknown. One end of the junction varies from germline; a read error may be responsible. The data are from a study of metastatic and nonmetastatic thyroid tumors. Whole-study context: The authors compared repertoires across blood and tumor or nodule tissue from malignant and benign thyroid patients.

From the PCR reads, TCRdb re-called clones with MiXCR. This repertoire shows 24,000 or so clones, 22% found once; its top ten account for 6% to 9.5%. Every patient was untreated before thyroid surgery. Points from the study as a whole: In both blood and tumor samples, TCR beta diversity was reported significantly higher for malignant than benign nodules.

Germline V lookup: CDR1 LGHNT, CDR2 FRNRAP. The CDR3 consists of 16 residues. The sequence was collected from a female donor with papillary thyroid cancer or a benign thyroid nodule (not recorded which). Some clones in this sample may be carry-over from other donors' samples. V and J are TRBV12-5 and TRBJ1-4, with 7 bases that match TRBD1. Sequencing was done on a sample of blood. The CDR3 DNA reads as TGTGGTAGTGGTACTCAGGGGGGCGGAGTTAATGAAAAACTGTTTTTT. Amino acid sequence: CGSGTQGGGVNEKLFF.